The subject of this entry is one T cell receptor (beta chain). Its antigen is unknown. RNA transcripts yielded amplified TCR beta CDR3 regions. Following a first-round RT-PCR that used HTBI primers, a second-round multiplex PCR was carried out. In TCRdb, the multiplex PCR reads were re-called with MiXCR into one record per CDR3 protein. The table records about 39,000 distinct CDR3 sequences, approximately 46% of them present only once. The CDR3 has 13 residues. Germline CDR1 SQVTM, CDR2 ANQGSEA. J gave up 8 bases and V 5 bases, and 7 bases lay outside the gene matches. The data were obtained in a study of Graves' ophthalmopathy and Graves' hyperthyroidism. The authors defined stable hyperthyroidism as no ophthalmopathy within 18 months of follow-up. Uncontrolled infections, other autoimmune diseases, pregnancy or lactation barred patients from enrollment. Establishment of the diagnosis relied upon clinical symptoms, serum thyroxine, TRAb, thyroid ultrasound and orbital computed tomography.

Study observations and caveats: Most expanded clonotypes from thyroid (those above 0.001 frequency) were also found in blood.

Sequenced input: peripheral blood. The chain uses TRBV29-1 and TRBJ1-4; 8 bases fit TRBD1. This receptor was obtained from an adult woman with stable Graves' hyperthyroidism. The CDR3 loop reads CSVIGQGAEKLFF. In DNA, the CDR3 is TGCAGCGTTATAGGACAGGGAGCGGAAAAACTGTTTTTT. Based on the CDR3 plus reference TRBV29-1 and TRBJ1-4, the full variable domain is SAVISQKPSRDICQRGTSLTIQCQVDSQVTMMFWYRQQPGQSLTLIATANQGSEATYESGFVIDKFPISRPNLTFSTLTVSNMSPEDSSIYLCSVIGQGAEKLFFGSGTQLSVL.